This is a list of T cell receptor beta chains from one sample in a study of shared clonotypes between healthy human individuals. Generated by immunoSEQ multiplex PCR, the TCRdb table keeps only in-frame clones and is missing some. Among fewer than 1.6 million clones, approximately 98.5% were seen once, and the ten largest hold about 0.35%. What was sequenced was naive CD4+ T cells sorted from blood. The receptors were sampled from a man aged 25-40 years in good health. The CDR3 runs from the conserved cysteine through the conserved F or W. Each record gives: V gene, J gene, D gene, clone size, CDR3 DNA, CDR3 protein. D genes are given only for firm matches. Rows give clone size only sometimes, using once, few, many, or a class for an expanded clone.

TRBV4-1	TRBJ1-4	.	.	TGCGCCAGCAGTCGTCGGGGGGGTCCTAATGAAAAACTGTTTTTT	CASSRRGGPNEKLFF
TRBV6-6	TRBJ2-2	.	once	TGTGCCAGCAGTCACGCCTTGGGGCACACCGGGGAGCTGTTTTTT	CASSHALGHTGELFF
TRBV5-4	TRBJ2-7	.	.	TGTGCCAGCAGCTTGAGGTTAGCCGGGGGCGGCGAGCAGTACTTC	CASSLRLAGGGEQYF
TRBV19	TRBJ1-3	.	.	TGTGCCAGTAGTATGATGGGATTCTCTGGAAACACCATATATTTT	CASSMMGFSGNTIYF
TRBV14	TRBJ2-3	TRBD1	.	TGTGCCAGCAGCATATTTACAGGGGGCACAGATACGCAGTATTTT	CASSIFTGGTDTQYF
TRBV9	TRBJ1-1	.	.	TGTGCCAGCAGCGTAGGCTCCCCCGGGGTGCGGGACACTGAAGCTTTCTTT	CASSVGSPGVRDTEAFF
TRBV7-6	TRBJ2-3	TRBD2	.	TGTGCCAGCAGCTCGGCTAGCGGGAGGGGGACAGATACGCAGTATTTT	CASSSASGRGTDTQYF
TRBV28	TRBJ1-5	TRBD1	.	TGTGCCAATTCAGGGGGGGGGCAGCCCCAGCATTTT	CANSGGGQPQHF
TRBV6-1	TRBJ1-2	TRBD1	.	TGTGCCAGCAGGGGGACAGGGGGCAACTATGGCTACACCTTC	CASRGTGGNYGYTF
TRBV27	TRBJ1-5	.	.	TGTGCCAGCAGCCCCCTTTGGCAGTTGAGCAATCAGCCCCAGCATTTT	CASSPLWQLSNQPQHF
TRBV2	TRBJ1-1	.	.	TGTGCCAGCAGTGCTGAGGAGGGCACTGAAGCTTTCTTT	CASSAEEGTEAFF
TRBV18	TRBJ2-1	.	.	TGTGCCAGCTCACCACCTTTCTTGGCTAGTGGTGCCCATGAGCAGTTCTTC	CASSPPFLASGAHEQFF
TRBV9	TRBJ2-1	TRBD2	.	TGTGCCAGCACCACGGGGATAGCGGGAGCTATGGGTAGTGTCGAGCAGTTCTTC	CASTTGIAGAMGSVEQFF
TRBV5-6	TRBJ2-2	TRBD1	.	TGTGCCAGCAGCGATGACGGACAGGGGGCGCGCACCGGGGAGCTGTTTTTT	CASSDDGQGARTGELFF